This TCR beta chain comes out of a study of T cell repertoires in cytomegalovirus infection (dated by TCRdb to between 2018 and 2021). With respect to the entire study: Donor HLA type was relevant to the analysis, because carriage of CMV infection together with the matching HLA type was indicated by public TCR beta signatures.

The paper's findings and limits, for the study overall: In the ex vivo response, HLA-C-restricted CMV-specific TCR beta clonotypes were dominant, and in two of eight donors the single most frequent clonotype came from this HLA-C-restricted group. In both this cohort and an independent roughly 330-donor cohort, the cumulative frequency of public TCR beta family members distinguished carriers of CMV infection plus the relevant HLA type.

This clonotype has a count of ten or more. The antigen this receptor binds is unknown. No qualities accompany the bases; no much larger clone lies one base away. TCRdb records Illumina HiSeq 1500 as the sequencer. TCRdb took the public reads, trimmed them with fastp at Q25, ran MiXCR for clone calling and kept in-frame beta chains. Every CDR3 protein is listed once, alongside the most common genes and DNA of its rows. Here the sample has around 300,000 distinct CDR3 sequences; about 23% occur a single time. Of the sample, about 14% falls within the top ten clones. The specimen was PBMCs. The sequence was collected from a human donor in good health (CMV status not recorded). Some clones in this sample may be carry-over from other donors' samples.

The encoded CDR3 is CSVDIPGGNTEAFF. The DNA sequence follows: TGCAGCGTTGACATACCAGGGGGGAACACTGAAGCTTTCTTT. The receptor chain draws on TRBV29-1 and TRBJ1-1; 7 central bases correspond to TRBD1. From cysteine to phenylalanine, the CDR3 is 14 amino acids long. Left in the record is the CDR3 DNA by itself, 42 bases read in frame from the first base. The germline V gene specifies SQVTM as CDR1 and ANQGSEA as CDR2. Germline trimming amounts to 3 bases on V and 1 base on J, with 5 as the count of junction bases outside the gene matches. Beyond the CDR3, the reference TRBV29-1 and TRBJ1-1 genes provide the residues; the full variable domain reads: SAVISQKPSRDICQRGTSLTIQCQVDSQVTMMFWYRQQPGQSLTLIATANQGSEATYESGFVIDKFPISRPNLTFSTLTVSNMSPEDSSIYLCSVDIPGGNTEAFFGQGTRLTVV.